These 30 T cell receptor beta chains were all obtained from the same sample, sequenced in a study of cytomegalovirus exposure and HLA in healthy donors. PCR involved 60 Vbeta and 13 Jbeta primers. Clones were sequenced by immunoSEQ multiplex PCR, and TCRdb holds only the in-frame ones, with some missing. The profile covers nearly 110,000 clones, with 70% to 85% appearing a single time and under 4% taken by the ten largest. The sample comprised PBMCs. The receptors originated from a man between 60 and 70 years old in good health and CMV-seronegative.

The rearrangement joins TRBV28 to TRBJ1-2; 7 nucleotides align to TRBD1. CDR1 and CDR2 (germline): MDHEN, SYDVKM. The CDR3 runs to 14 residues. Trimming took 6 bases from V and 4 from J; bases not matched to a gene: 8. CDR3 residues: CASSPEGAGYGYTF. DNA of the CDR3: TGTGCCAGCAGCCCCGAGGGGGCTGGCTATGGCTACACCTTC.

This chain joins TRBV4-3 and TRBJ2-7, with TRBD1 matching over 9 bases. There are 15 residues in the CDR3. CDR1 and CDR2 from the germline V gene are LGHNA and YSLEER. The V segment lost 1 base and the J segment 3 bases; nucleotides outside the gene matches: 4. CDR3 residues: CASSQVGTGNYEQYF. The CDR3 bases are TGCGCCAGCAGCCAAGTAGGGACAGGGAACTACGAGCAGTACTTC.

The chain couples TRBV5-6 to TRBJ1-1, with D unclear. The germline V gene encodes CDR1 SGHDT and CDR2 YYEEEE. CDR3 size: 15 residues. Trimming took off 5 bases at V and 2 bases at J, with 16 bases between the two ends. CDR3 region: CASSLNSRSNTEAFF. The CDR3 DNA reads TGTGCCAGCAGTTTAAACAGCCGATCCAACACTGAAGCTTTCTTT.

This chain links TRBV18 with TRBJ2-7, with 9 bases that match TRBD1. The CDR3 consists of 15 residues. V was pared by 6 bases and J by 6 bases, with 12 bases of the junction left unmatched. From germline, CDR1 is KGHSH and CDR2 LQKENI. The CDR3: CASSSRQDRGPEQYF. As DNA, the CDR3 is TGTGCCAGCTCCTCTAGGCAGGACAGGGGCCCCGAGCAGTACTTC.

This chain joins TRBV9 and TRBJ2-2; D is unclear. Germline V gene data show CDR1 as SGDLS and CDR2 as YYNGEE. The ends were cut back, 2 bases at V and 2 bases at J, with 4 bases in the middle. The CDR3 is made up of 13 amino acids. The CDR3: CASSVGNTGELFF. The DNA of the CDR3 is TGTGCCAGCAGCGTGGGCAACACCGGGGAGCTGTTTTTT.

The V gene is TRBV4-1, the J gene TRBJ2-2, with D perhaps TRBD1 (5 bases). CDR1 is MGHRA, CDR2 YSYEKL, per germline. There are 17 residues in the CDR3. Trimming removed 4 bases at V and 8 bases at J, with 23 bases between. CDR3 sequence (DNA): TGCGCCAGCAGCCCGATTTATCAGGGAAGGGCCCCAGGGGAGCTGTTTTTT. Protein: CASSPIYQGRAPGELFF.

The gene calls are TRBV4-1 and TRBJ2-2; TRBD2 matches 9 bases. The CDR3 contains 18 residues. Germline lookup yields CDR1 MGHRA and CDR2 YSYEKL. V trimming: 3 bases; J trimming: 2 bases; junction bases outside the gene matches: 10. Written as DNA, the CDR3 is TGCGCCAGCAGCCATCCACGGGGGCGGGGGGGCAACACCGGGGAGCTGTTTTTT. Its protein is CASSHPRGRGGNTGELFF.

J is TRBJ1-6 and V is TRBV2; 7 bases line up with TRBD1. The CDR3 sequence is 14 residues long. Germline V gene sequence: CDR1 SNHLY, CDR2 FYNNEI. The junction had 2 bases not matched to a gene; V was cut back by 7 bases and J by 2 bases. This CDR3 is CASKGATYNSPLHF. In DNA, the CDR3 is TGTGCCAGCAAGGGGGCCACCTATAATTCACCCCTCCACTTT.

J is TRBJ1-1 and V is TRBV4-3; D is possibly TRBD1 (6 bases). Germline lookup yields CDR1 LGHNA and CDR2 YSLEER. V was trimmed by 0 bases and J by 0 bases, leaving 8 bases between them. This CDR3 has 15 residues. The DNA for the CDR3 is TGCGCCAGCAGCCAAGAAAGGGGGTTGAACACTGAAGCTTTCTTT. It codes for CASSQERGLNTEAFF.

V is TRBV6-1 and J is TRBJ1-3; D is uncertain. V lost 11 bases and J 0 bases, leaving 11 bases between the germline ends. This CDR3 has 13 amino acids. In germline, CDR1 is MNHNS, CDR2 SASEGT. The CDR3 is CASSLYSGNTIYF. The CDR3 bases are TGTGCCTCTTCGTTGTACTCTGGAAACACCATATATTTT.

This chain connects TRBV2 to TRBJ1-1, with 7 bases matching TRBD1. The V gene end was trimmed by 6 bases and the J gene end by 4 bases; junction bases not matched to a gene: 5. Germline CDR1 and CDR2: SNHLY and FYNNEI. This CDR3 is 13 amino acids long. Here the CDR3 DNA reads TGTGCCAGCAGATACAGGGGAAGCACTGAAGCTTTCTTT. Translated: CASRYRGSTEAFF. Filled out from reference TRBV2 and TRBJ1-1, the complete variable domain reads EPEVTQTPSHQVTQMGQEVILRCVPISNHLYFYWYRQILGQKVEFLVSFYNNEISEKSEIFDDQFSVERPDGSNFTLKIRSTKLEDSAMYFCASRYRGSTEAFFGQGTRLTVV.

The chain couples TRBV6-5 to TRBJ1-5, with 7 bases that match TRBD1. Per the germline V gene, CDR1 is MNHEY and CDR2 is SVGAGI. The J segment lost 9 bases and the V segment lost 7 bases, leaving 12 bases of the junction unmatched. The CDR3 extends over 14 amino acids. CDR3 loop: CASMPGTDRSPQHF. CDR3 DNA: TGTGCCAGCATGCCCGGGACAGACAGATCGCCCCAGCATTTT.

The J gene is TRBJ2-1, the V gene TRBV7-8; D perhaps matches TRBD1 (6 bases). Trimming removed 5 bases from V and 0 bases from J, with 14 bases in between. The CDR3 has 16 amino acids. The germline CDR1 and CDR2 sequences are SGHVS and FQNEAQ. In DNA, the CDR3 is TGTGCCAGCAGCCAAGGGACAACAAGCTCCTACAATGAGCAGTTCTTC. Protein product: CASSQGTTSSYNEQFF.

The gene calls are TRBV7-8 and TRBJ2-2; TRBD1 might be the D (5 bases). Trimming removed 5 bases at V and 1 base at J, with 8 bases between. This CDR3 spans 14 amino acids. Germline V gene data show CDR1 as SGHVS and CDR2 as FQNEAQ. In DNA, the CDR3 is TGTGCCAGCAGCCCAGGACAGAACACCGGGGAGCTGTTTTTT. Translation gives CASSPGQNTGELFF.

This clone turned up a few times. The chain couples TRBV5-1 to TRBJ2-3; TRBD2 might be the D (6 bases). The length of the CDR3 is 13 residues. Germline loops: CDR1 SGHRS, CDR2 YFSETQ. V dropped 4 bases and J dropped 4 bases, with 10 bases sitting between them. The CDR3 nucleotides are TGCGCCAGCAGCCGCGGGGCAGCAGATACGCAGTATTTT. It is translated as CASSRGAADTQYF.

The chain recombines TRBV7-9 with TRBJ2-3; D may be TRBD2 (5 bases). The CDR3 length is 13 residues. V shed 1 base and J shed 7 bases, with 9 bases lying between them. Germline-derived CDR1 and CDR2 are SEHNR and FQNEAQ (reference sequence). The CDR3 loop is CASSLGTPNTQYF. For the CDR3, the DNA is TGTGCCAGCAGCTTAGGGACTCCAAATACGCAGTATTTT.

The V and J genes are TRBV6-1 and TRBJ1-1; tentative D call: TRBD1 (5 bases). The CDR3 runs to 15 residues. The V gene lost 7 bases and the J gene lost 5 bases, with 20 bases spanning the gap. Per germline, CDR1 MNHNS and CDR2 SASEGT. In nucleotides, the CDR3 is TGTGCCAGCACCCCCTACGGGGGGGGAGGAACTGAAGCTTTCTTT. Translation: CASTPYGGGGTEAFF.

The chain joins TRBV7-2 to TRBJ1-2, with 7 nucleotides matching TRBD1. This CDR3 is built from 14 residues. CDR1 and CDR2 (germline): SGHTA, FQGNSA. J gave up 4 bases and V 4 bases, and 6 bases lay outside the gene matches. The CDR3 DNA follows: TGTGCCAGCAGCTCGACAAGACAGGGCTATGGCTACACCTTC. Its protein is CASSSTRQGYGYTF.

J is TRBJ1-6 and V is TRBV7-3; maybe TRBD1 (5 bases). V dropped 4 bases and J dropped 7 bases, with 8 bases sitting between them. The length of the CDR3 is 13 residues. Germline V CDR1 and CDR2: SGHTA, FQGTGA. CDR3: CASSSQVNSPLHF. The CDR3 nucleotides read TGTGCCAGCAGCTCACAGGTGAATTCACCCCTCCACTTT.

The chain uses TRBV9 and TRBJ2-3, with 7 bases aligning to TRBD1. The J segment lost 3 bases and the V segment lost 3 bases, leaving 7 bases of the junction unmatched. Germline V gene lookup returns CDR1 SGDLS and CDR2 YYNGEE. This CDR3 has 15 residues. This chain's CDR3 is CASSADRVKTDTQYF. As DNA, the CDR3 is TGTGCCAGCAGCGCAGACAGGGTTAAGACAGATACGCAGTATTTT.

CDR3 region: CASSQRFYGTSGEVGQQETQYF. The CDR3 nucleotides read TGCGCCAGCAGCCAAAGGTTTTACGGGACTAGCGGGGAAGTAGGGCAACAAGAGACCCAGTACTTC. The J gene is TRBJ2-5, the V gene TRBV4-1; 13 positions match TRBD2. Germline V gives CDR1 MGHRA, CDR2 YSYEKL. This CDR3 has 22 amino acids. With 2 bases clipped from V and 2 bases from J, the junction kept 20 bases outside the gene matches.

The chain uses TRBV7-2 and TRBJ2-2; D gene unclear. Germline loops: CDR1 SGHTA, CDR2 FQGNSA. The CDR3 contains 14 residues. Trimming cost V 11 bases and J 1 base, with 14 bases left between them. The CDR3 region is CAGYRPGNTGELFF. For the CDR3, the DNA is TGTGCCGGATATCGTCCAGGGAACACCGGGGAGCTGTTTTTT.

The V call is TRBV6-5, the J call TRBJ1-2, with D possibly being TRBD1 (5 bases). This CDR3 region has 14 residues. Per germline, CDR1 MNHEY and CDR2 SVGAGI. The V end was cut by 6 bases, the J end by 8 bases, with 19 bases between. CDR3 in DNA: TGTGCCAGCAGACCCTCAGGGAAAACTATCGGCTACACCTTC. It is translated as CASRPSGKTIGYTF.

The chain couples TRBV6-5 to TRBJ1-1; 8 bases line up with TRBD1. V was clipped by 2 bases and J by 0 bases; unmatched bases: 5. This CDR3 has 16 amino acids. CDR1 is MNHEY, CDR2 SVGAGI, per germline. CDR3 region: CASSYATGGMNTEAFF. The DNA for the CDR3 is TGTGCCAGCAGTTACGCTACAGGGGGAATGAACACTGAAGCTTTCTTT.

The gene calls are TRBV7-9 and TRBJ2-2, with 9 bases identical to TRBD1. The germline CDR1 and CDR2 sequences are SEHNR and FQNEAQ (reference sequence). The V and J ends lost 4 bases and 4 bases, in that order; junction bases with no gene match: 10. This CDR3 contains 17 residues. CDR3 DNA: TGTGCCAGCAGCTCTCGACAGGGGGGGATAGGCACCGGGGAGCTGTTTTTT. Protein: CASSSRQGGIGTGELFF. The variable domain in full, completed from reference TRBV7-9 and TRBJ2-2, reads DTGVSQNPRHKITKRGQNVTFRCDPISEHNRLYWYRQTLGQGPEFLTYFQNEAQLEKSRLLSDRFSAERPKGSFSTLEIQRTEQGDSAMYLCASSSRQGGIGTGELFFGEGSRLTVL.

The chain joins TRBV7-6 to TRBJ2-7, with 15 positions matching TRBD2. The V gene end was trimmed by 5 bases and the J gene end by 1 base; junction bases not matched to a gene: 6. This CDR3 comprises 17 residues. Germline CDR1 SGHVS, CDR2 FNYEAQ. The CDR3 DNA reads as TGTGCCAGCAGCCCAGGGACTAGCGGGGGGATTTCCTACGAGCAGTACTTC. As protein: CASSPGTSGGISYEQYF.

This chain links TRBV28 with TRBJ1-3; weak D call: TRBD1 (6 bases). The CDR3 is 15 residues long. The germline V and J ends were trimmed by 8 bases and 0 bases, with 14 bases remaining between them. CDR1 is MDHEN, CDR2 SYDVKM, per germline. The CDR3 protein is CASSWTASSGNTIYF. The DNA for the CDR3 is TGTGCCAGCTCGTGGACAGCGAGCTCTGGAAACACCATATATTTT.

J is TRBJ2-3 and V is TRBV28; D unclear. Germline-derived CDR1 and CDR2 are MDHEN and SYDVKM. The V and J ends lost 7 bases and 3 bases respectively, with 14 bases between them. This CDR3 comprises 14 residues. CDR3 sequence reads: CASTPGPATDTQYF. Here the CDR3 DNA reads TGTGCCAGCACCCCAGGTCCGGCTACAGATACGCAGTATTTT. The entire variable domain, with the rest obtained from reference TRBV28 and TRBJ2-3, is as follows: DVKVTQSSRYLVKRTGEKVFLECVQDMDHENMFWYRQDPGLGLRLIYFSYDVKMKEKGDIPEGYSVSREKKERFSLILESASTNQTSMYLCASTPGPATDTQYFGPGTRLTVL.

In this sample, this clone turned up once. V usage is TRBV5-6 and J usage is TRBJ2-7, with D perhaps TRBD1 (6 bases). Germline CDR1 reads SGHDT; CDR2 reads YYEEEE. V was cut by 3 bases and J by 6 bases, with 16 bases left in between. This CDR3 comprises 14 residues. The CDR3 region has the DNA TGTGCCAGCAGCTCCATCAAATCAGGGGCCGAGCAGTACTTC. This encodes CASSSIKSGAEQYF.

V is TRBV11-2 and J is TRBJ1-3, with D perhaps TRBD1 (6 bases). V lost 4 bases to trimming and J lost 1 base, with 8 bases between them. This CDR3 is built from 14 residues. The germline gives CDR1 SGHAT, CDR2 FQNNGV. CDR3 nucleotide sequence: TGTGCCAGCAGCTGGACAGATTCTGGAAACACCATATATTTT. This sequence encodes CASSWTDSGNTIYF.